This T cell receptor beta chain was identified in a study of blood T cell repertoires in COVID-19. Study details: From the United States, Italy and Spain came samples of acute and convalescent COVID-19.

Trimming at V came to 6 bases and at J to 0 bases, leaving 2 bases not matched to a gene. Germline loops: CDR1 SEHNR, CDR2 FQNEAQ (reference sequence). The length of the CDR3 is 13 residues. Produced via immunoSEQ multiplex PCR; TCRdb's table is partial and in-frame only. The profile shows about 120,000 clones, roughly four fifths of them singletons. This clone came up once. The sequence was collected from a man aged 50 or older with acute or convalescent COVID-19. The rearrangement links TRBV7-9 to TRBJ2-7; the match to TRBD2 covers 7 bases. Sequencing used peripheral blood. CDR3 in DNA: TGTGCCAGCAGTGGGGGGGGCTCCTACGAGCAGTACTTC. The encoded protein is CASSGGGSYEQYF.